One sample yielded the 23 T cell receptor beta chains listed below, sequenced in a study of PD-L1 blockade in urothelial cancer. Time point: peripheral blood 6 weeks after treatment start. Profiling relied on immunoSEQ multiplex PCR, and the TCRdb table lists in-frame clones only, not all of them. The repertoire holds under 20,000 clones, with around four fifths as singletons. The sample was PBMCs, taken around atezolizumab (anti-PD-L1) treatment. Receptors were obtained from a man in his fifties or sixties with urothelial cancer.

A word on this clone: A junction end diverges from the germline sequence, so it may reflect a read error. The chain couples TRBV10-2 to TRBJ2-1; TRBD2 matches at 9 bases. The CDR3 sequence is 14 residues long. Per the germline V gene, CDR1 is WSHSY and CDR2 is SAAADI. As DNA, the CDR3 is TGCGCCTGCAGGGGAGCGGGGGGCGGGAATGAGCAGTTCTTC. Residues: CACRGAGGGNEQFF.

J is TRBJ2-5 and V is TRBV9; the match to TRBD1 covers 7 bases. The ends lost 1 base at V and 1 base at J; junction bases unmatched: 4. CDR1 and CDR2 (germline): SGDLS, YYNGEE. This CDR3 spans 15 amino acids. CDR3 protein: CASSVQTGVQETQYF. The CDR3 DNA follows: TGTGCCAGCAGCGTACAAACAGGGGTCCAAGAGACCCAGTACTTC.

This clone was seen more than once but under ten times. The chain recombines TRBV28 with TRBJ2-1; the D gene is possibly TRBD2 (5 bases). Trimming shortened V by 2 bases and J by 9 bases, and 8 bases separated the two germline ends. Germline CDR1 reads MDHEN; CDR2 reads SYDVKM. The CDR3 runs to 12 residues. CDR3 residues: CASSLRAGEQFF. Written as DNA, the CDR3 is TGTGCCAGCAGTTTACGGGCGGGTGAGCAGTTCTTC. The complete variable domain, with remaining parts taken from reference TRBV28 and TRBJ2-1, reads DVKVTQSSRYLVKRTGEKVFLECVQDMDHENMFWYRQDPGLGLRLIYFSYDVKMKEKGDIPEGYSVSREKKERFSLILESASTNQTSMYLCASSLRAGEQFFGPGTRLTVL.

The chain joins TRBV5-1 to TRBJ2-2, with D possibly matching TRBD2 (5 bases). The germline gives CDR1 SGHRS, CDR2 YFSETQ. The CDR3 sequence is 14 residues long. The ends were cut back, 2 bases at V and 7 bases at J, with 12 bases in the middle. The CDR3 region has the DNA TGCGCCAGCAGCTTAGGGAGTGGGGACGGGGAGCTGTTTTTT. It translates to CASSLGSGDGELFF.

This clone was seen just once. V is TRBV2 and J is TRBJ1-3; the match to TRBD1 covers 9 bases. Germline V lookup: CDR1 SNHLY, CDR2 FYNNEI. J gave up 4 bases and V 6 bases, and 10 bases lay outside the gene matches. The CDR3 totals 16 residues. The CDR3 bases are TGTGCCAGCAGCCGGGAACAGGGGGCGCCCGGAAACACCATATATTTT. Translated: CASSREQGAPGNTIYF.

The chain combines TRBV5-1 with TRBJ2-4; D might be TRBD2 (5 bases). V was shortened by 3 bases and J by 8 bases, with 9 bases between the two germline ends. The CDR3 totals 12 residues. Germline V gene sequence: CDR1 SGHRS, CDR2 YFSETQ. CDR3 sequence: CASSSGKDIQYF. The CDR3 bases are TGCGCCAGCAGCTCGGGAAAGGACATTCAGTACTTC.

Note on this clone: The junction does not match germline at one end; this may be a read error. V usage is TRBV7-7 and J usage is TRBJ1-1; TRBD1 matches at 9 bases. Germline values: CDR1 SSHAT, CDR2 FNYEAQ (reference sequence). CDR3 length: 17 amino acids. CDR3 bases: TGTGCTAGCAGCTTGAGGACAGGGGTGCCGCTTGGGAATGAAGCTTTCTTT. This encodes CASSLRTGVPLGNEAFF.

Details on this clone: Other DNA sequences in this sample translate to the same CDR3. The chain joins TRBV6-5 to TRBJ1-1, with TRBD1 matching over 8 bases. Germline values: CDR1 MNHEY, CDR2 SVGAGI. The J segment lost 4 bases and the V segment lost 7 bases, leaving 2 bases of the junction unmatched. CDR3 length equals 12 residues. CDR3 sequence: CASTDRGTEAFF. The CDR3 region has the DNA TGTGCCAGCACCGACAGGGGCACTGAAGCTTTCTTT.

There are a few counts of this clone. The CDR3 loop is CASSSEVYSYNYGYTF. The CDR3 DNA is TGTGCCAGCAGCTCGGAGGTTTATAGCTATAACTATGGCTACACCTTC. The chain is built from TRBV7-9 and TRBJ1-2; D call uncertain. With 4 bases removed from V and 1 base from J, the gap between germline ends came to 16 bases. This CDR3 is 16 amino acids long. From germline, CDR1 is SEHNR and CDR2 FQNEAQ (reference sequence).

The V and J genes are TRBV2 and TRBJ1-6; a weak D match, TRBD1 (5 bases). Between the trimmed V and J ends, which lost 4 bases and 7 bases, there was a span of 11 bases. The CDR3 is 14 amino acids. In germline, CDR1 is SNHLY, CDR2 FYNNEI. DNA for the CDR3: TGTGCCAGCAGTGTCTCAGGGATCAATTCACCCCTCCACTTT. Protein sequence: CASSVSGINSPLHF.

This clone was seen a single time. This sequence joins TRBV5-5 and TRBJ2-5; D ambiguous. This CDR3 spans 14 amino acids. Germline values: CDR1 SGHKS, CDR2 YYEKEE (reference sequence). V lost 4 bases, J lost 5 bases, and 15 bases lay in between. Written as DNA, the CDR3 is TGTGCCAGCAGCCTTCACGCCGGGTCGGAGACCCAGTACTTC. Translation: CASSLHAGSETQYF.

V and J are TRBV15 and TRBJ2-5; weak D call: TRBD2 (5 bases). V gave up 3 bases and J gave up 1 base, with 6 bases separating them. In germline, CDR1 is LNHNV, CDR2 YYDKDF (reference sequence). The CDR3 extends over 13 amino acids. CDR3 sequence (DNA): TGTGCCACCAGCAGGAGGGTCCAAGAGACCCAGTACTTC. This codes for CATSRRVQETQYF. Based on the CDR3 plus reference TRBV15 and TRBJ2-5, the full variable domain is DAMVIQNPRYQVTQFGKPVTLSCSQTLNHNVMYWYQQKSSQAPKLLFHYYDKDFNNEADTPDNFQSRRPNTSFCFLDIRSPGLGDTAMYLCATSRRVQETQYFGPGTRLLVL.

The table lists this clone with a count of one. This chain connects TRBV7-8 to TRBJ1-3; 8 nucleotides align to TRBD1. Trimming removed 5 bases from V and 2 bases from J; junction bases left unmatched: 5. Germline assignment: CDR1 SGHVS and CDR2 FQNEAQ. CDR3 size: 15 residues. Here the CDR3 reads CASSPQTGAGNTIYF. The CDR3 nucleotides are TGTGCCAGCAGCCCACAGACAGGGGCTGGAAACACCATATATTTT.

V and J are TRBV2 and TRBJ1-6; 9 positions match TRBD1. The CDR3 totals 14 residues. The J segment lost 10 bases and the V segment lost 7 bases, leaving 8 bases of the junction unmatched. Germline values: CDR1 SNHLY, CDR2 FYNNEI. CDR3 sequence: CASMVGTGRSPLHF. Here the CDR3 DNA reads TGTGCCAGCATGGTAGGGACAGGGCGATCACCCCTCCACTTT.

V and J are TRBV5-5 and TRBJ2-7; 7 nucleotides line up with TRBD2. The CDR3 is made up of 13 amino acids. The V and J ends lost 4 bases and 4 bases, in that order; junction bases with no gene match: 5. Germline V gives CDR1 SGHKS, CDR2 YYEKEE (reference sequence). DNA for the CDR3: TGTGCCAGCAGCCCTTGGGGGGGGTACGAGCAGTACGTC. It encodes CASSPWGGYEQYV.

The chain joins TRBV5-1 to TRBJ2-3; 8 nucleotides match TRBD2. V lost 1 base to trimming and J lost 4 bases; unmatched junction nucleotides: 5. Per germline, CDR1 SGHRS and CDR2 YFSETQ. This CDR3 spans 15 amino acids. The CDR3 coding sequence is TGCGCCAGCAGCTTGACTAGCGGAGGGGCAGATACGCAGTATTTT. This sequence encodes CASSLTSGGADTQYF.

This chain uses TRBV4-1 with TRBJ2-1; a possible D gene is TRBD2 (7 bases). The CDR3 is 21 residues long. V dropped 4 bases and J dropped 0 bases, with 28 bases sitting between them. The germline V gene has CDR1 MGHRA and CDR2 YSYEKL. Here the CDR3 reads CASSRQKGVGGGLSSYNEQFF. The DNA of the CDR3 is TGCGCCAGCAGCCGCCAAAAGGGGGTAGGGGGGGGTTTAAGCTCCTACAATGAGCAGTTCTTC.

The chain links TRBV25-1 to TRBJ2-7; D ambiguous. The germline CDR1 and CDR2 sequences are MGHDK and SYGVNS. Trimming took 1 base from V and 3 from J, leaving 7 bases between them. CDR3 length equals 13 residues. CDR3 coding DNA: TGTGCCAGCAGTGAATTGTCCAACTACGAGCAGTACTTC. Translation: CASSELSNYEQYF.

This chain connects TRBV7-2 to TRBJ1-5, with TRBD1 identical over 8 bases. The CDR3 covers 14 residues. V shed 5 bases and J 9 bases; nucleotides not matched to a gene: 9. Germline assignment: CDR1 SGHTA and CDR2 FQGNSA. In DNA, the CDR3 is TGTGCCAGCAGCCCAGGGGGCGGGGTGTTGCCCCAGCATTTT. It codes for CASSPGGGVLPQHF.

The chain employs TRBV6-1 and TRBJ1-1; D uncertain. The CDR3 covers 13 residues. Deletions cut 5 bases from V and 1 base from J, with 8 bases between. Germline values: CDR1 MNHNS, CDR2 SASEGT. The CDR3 DNA sequence: TGTGCCAGCAGTCTCACTGCGAACACTGAAGCTTTCTTT. Protein product: CASSLTANTEAFF.

This sequence joins TRBV5-1 and TRBJ1-1; 7 bases line up with TRBD1. From germline, CDR1 is SGHRS and CDR2 YFSETQ. This CDR3 spans 14 amino acids. V lost 3 bases, J lost 1 base, and 3 bases stayed unmatched. CDR3 DNA sequence: TGCGCCAGCAGCTCAGGGGGTAGGAACACTGAAGCTTTCTTT. This sequence encodes CASSSGGRNTEAFF.

V and J are TRBV6-1 and TRBJ1-1; a weak D match, TRBD1 (5 bases). With 6 bases removed from V and 4 bases from J, the gap between germline ends came to 12 bases. The germline CDR1 and CDR2 sequences are MNHNS and SASEGT. This CDR3 spans 13 amino acids. CDR3 bases: TGTGCCAGCAGGGGAGGGACCTCCACTGAAGCTTTCTTT. This codes for CASRGGTSTEAFF.

This clone was seen only a few times. The chain joins TRBV4-1 to TRBJ1-1, with 7 bases aligning to TRBD1. Germline V CDR1 and CDR2: MGHRA, YSYEKL. V lost 3 bases, J lost 1 base, and 8 bases stayed unmatched. The CDR3 has 16 amino acids. CDR3 loop: CASSHMITGENTEAFF. Here the CDR3 DNA reads TGCGCCAGCAGCCACATGATCACAGGGGAGAACACTGAAGCTTTCTTT.